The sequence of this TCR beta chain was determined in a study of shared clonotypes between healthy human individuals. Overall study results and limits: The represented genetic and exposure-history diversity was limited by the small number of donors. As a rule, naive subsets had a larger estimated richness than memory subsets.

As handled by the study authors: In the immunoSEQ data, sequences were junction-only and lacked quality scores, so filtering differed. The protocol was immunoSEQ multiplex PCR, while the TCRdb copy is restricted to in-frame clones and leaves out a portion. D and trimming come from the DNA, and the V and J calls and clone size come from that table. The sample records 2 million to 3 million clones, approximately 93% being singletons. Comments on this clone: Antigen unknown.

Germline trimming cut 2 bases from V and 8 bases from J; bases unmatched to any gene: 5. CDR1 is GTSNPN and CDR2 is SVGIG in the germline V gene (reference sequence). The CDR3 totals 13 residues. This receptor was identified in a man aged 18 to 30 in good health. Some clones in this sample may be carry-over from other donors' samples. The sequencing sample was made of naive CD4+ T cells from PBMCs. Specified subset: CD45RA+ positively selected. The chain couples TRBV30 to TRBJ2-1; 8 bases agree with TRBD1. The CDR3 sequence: CAWSIGQGYEQFF. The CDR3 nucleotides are TGTGCCTGGAGTATCGGACAGGGCTATGAGCAGTTCTTC. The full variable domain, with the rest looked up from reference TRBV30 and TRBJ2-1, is SQTIHQWPATLVQPVGSPLSLECTVEGTSNPNLYWYRQAAGRGLQLLFYSVGIGQISSEVPQNLSASRPQDRQFILSSKKLLLSDSGFYLCAWSIGQGYEQFFGPGTRLTVL.